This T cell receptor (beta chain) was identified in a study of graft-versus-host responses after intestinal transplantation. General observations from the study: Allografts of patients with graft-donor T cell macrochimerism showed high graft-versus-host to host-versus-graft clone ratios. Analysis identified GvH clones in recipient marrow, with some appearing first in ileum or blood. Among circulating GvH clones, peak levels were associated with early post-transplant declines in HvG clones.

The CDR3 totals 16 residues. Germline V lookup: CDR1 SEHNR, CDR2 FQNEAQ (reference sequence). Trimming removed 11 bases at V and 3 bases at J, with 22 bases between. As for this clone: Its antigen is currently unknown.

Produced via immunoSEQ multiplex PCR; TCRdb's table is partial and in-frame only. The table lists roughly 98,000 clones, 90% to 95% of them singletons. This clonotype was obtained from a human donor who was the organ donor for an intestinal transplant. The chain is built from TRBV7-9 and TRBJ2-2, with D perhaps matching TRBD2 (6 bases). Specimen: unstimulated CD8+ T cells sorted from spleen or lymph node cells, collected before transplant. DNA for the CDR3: TGTGCCCTCAGGACGCGGGACGGCGCCGACACCGGGGAGCTGTTTTTT. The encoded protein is CALRTRDGADTGELFF. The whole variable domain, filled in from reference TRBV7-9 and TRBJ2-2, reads DTGVSQNPRHKITKRGQNVTFRCDPISEHNRLYWYRQTLGQGPEFLTYFQNEAQLEKSRLLSDRFSAERPKGSFSTLEIQRTEQGDSAMYLCALRTRDGADTGELFFGEGSRLTVL.